This T cell receptor beta chain is from a study of blood T cell repertoires in COVID-19 (TCRdb year 2020). Some background on the complete study: Collaborator samples came from the United States, Italy and Spain and covered acute and convalescent phases of COVID-19. Samples were obtained from the ongoing ImmuneRACE study (first 160 participants) and from over 1,000 subjects provided by 6 global collaborators. Subjects who had been exposed to COVID-19, were actively infected with it, or had recovered from it provided the deeply sampled blood TCRbeta repertoires that made up the dataset. Sample metadata almost always included a de-identified subject ID, COVID-19 status, age in years and sex. The repertoires were released in a freely available public database meant as a resource for research on the immune response to SARS-CoV-2. The prospective study material was composed of cDNA or gDNA derived from T cells, B-cell-depleted T cells, or PBMCs. HLA class I and class II types, where available, came from metadata supplied by the sample provider rather than from assay-based typing.

TCRbeta CDR3 regions were amplified from genomic DNA using the immunoSEQ Assay, a bias-controlled multiplex PCR. The original methods were these. Within the assay, amplification of reference gene primers was used to estimate how many nucleated cells each sample contained. To quantify the absolute abundance of each unique TCRbeta CDR3 rearrangement, sequence reads were collapsed and filtered. For each sample, productive Simpson clonality was calculated as the square root of Simpson's diversity index across productive rearrangements. TCRdb's version of the immuneACCESS table is confined to in-frame rearrangements and falls short of the full clone set. An unresolved V gene accounts for under half of the shortfall where checked; the remainder is of unknown origin. The V and J calls and clone size were taken over from that table, and D and trimming were inferred from the DNA. This sample holds approximately 90,000 clones; about 84% were observed only once. The top ten hold 4% to 5.5% of the sample.

What the work shows at the level of the full study, not this receptor alone: The amount of clinical and demographic metadata varied by source and participant and was provided uncurated.

This clone appeared once. Its specific antigen is unknown. Base quality data are lacking; no much larger clone is found one base away. Collaborating institutions collected whole blood in K2EDTA tubes following their own protocols. For TCRbeta analysis, collaborator samples were shipped as frozen whole blood, as isolated PBMCs, or as DNA extracted from either sample type. This clonotype was obtained from a man aged 55-75 years with acute or convalescent COVID-19. The specimen was peripheral blood.

CDR3 reads: CASSFQLAGVRNEQFF. In nucleotide form, the sequence is TGTGCCAGCAGCTTTCAGTTAGCGGGGGTGAGGAATGAGCAGTTCTTC. This chain joins TRBV5-8 to TRBJ2-1; the central 9 bases match TRBD2. CDR1 and CDR2, looked up from the germline V gene, are SGHTS and YDEGEE. The CDR3, cysteine through phenylalanine, is 16 amino acids long. Of the read, only the CDR3 DNA is kept; its 48 bases are in frame from base 1. The germline V and J ends show losses of 2 bases and 7 bases respectively, and no gene match explains 10 bases of the junction.